A single sample is the source of the 9 T cell receptor beta chains below, sequenced in a study of T cell clonotyping in hematopoietic cell transplantation. The data were produced by immunoSEQ multiplex PCR, yet TCRdb's version contains in-frame clones alone and is incomplete. Here the sample spans roughly 40,000 clones, approximately 95% being singletons. The sequenced sample was peripheral blood mononuclear cells. The receptors come from a man in his thirties or forties in good health. Some clones in this sample may be carry-over from other donors' samples.

The chain joins TRBV2 to TRBJ1-6, with D possibly TRBD1 on 5 matching bases. Per the germline V gene, CDR1 is SNHLY and CDR2 is FYNNEI. The CDR3 length is 13 residues. V was clipped by 6 bases and J by 4 bases, with 7 bases between them. The CDR3 nucleotides are TGTGCCAGCAGGGGACGGTATAATTCACCCCTCCACTTT. Encoded protein: CASRGRYNSPLHF.

This chain links TRBV4-1 with TRBJ2-1; no definite D call. The V end lost 0 bases, the J end lost 7 bases, and 13 bases lay between the germline ends. The CDR3 length is 15 residues. Per germline, CDR1 MGHRA and CDR2 YSYEKL. As DNA, the CDR3 is TGCGCCAGCAGCCAAGAGAGAGGCCTCCTAAATGAGCAGTTCTTC. Amino acid sequence: CASSQERGLLNEQFF.

The V and J genes are TRBV9 and TRBJ1-3; no clear D gene. This CDR3 contains 13 residues. Germline CDR1 SGDLS, CDR2 YYNGEE. The V and J ends lost 7 bases and 1 base respectively, with 9 bases between them. This CDR3 is CASAWGSGNTIYF. CDR3 coding DNA: TGTGCCAGCGCATGGGGATCTGGAAACACCATATATTTT.

The rearrangement joins TRBV11-2 to TRBJ2-3; 9 bases are a match to TRBD2. Trimming cost V 4 bases and J 0 bases; bases outside gene matches: 8. The V gene's germline CDR1 is SGHAT and CDR2 FQNNGV. CDR3 length: 17 residues. CDR3 in amino acids: CASSSNSGRLSTDTQYF. The CDR3 coding sequence is TGTGCCAGCAGCTCAAACAGCGGGAGGCTAAGCACAGATACGCAGTATTTT.

V usage is TRBV11-3 and J usage is TRBJ2-5; D unclear. The CDR3 has 15 amino acids. Germline CDR1 is SGHNT and CDR2 is YENEEA. The germline V and J ends were trimmed by 1 base and 7 bases, with 16 bases remaining between them. This chain's CDR3 is CASSLGPMRSGTQYF. DNA of the CDR3: TGTGCCAGCAGCTTAGGCCCCATGCGATCGGGGACCCAGTACTTC.

This rearrangement joins TRBV19 to TRBJ2-4, with 7 bases lining up with TRBD2. CDR1 is LNHDA, CDR2 SQIVND, per germline (reference sequence). V gave up 7 bases and J gave up 3 bases; unmatched junction bases: 3. The CDR3 runs 13 residues. CDR3 nucleotides: TGTGCCAGTACGGGGGGAGGCAAAAACATTCAGTACTTC. Translating it yields CASTGGGKNIQYF.

V is TRBV10-3 and J is TRBJ1-1; 7 nucleotides agree with TRBD1. CDR3 length equals 16 residues. The germline V gene has CDR1 ENHRY and CDR2 SYGVKD. The V segment lost 4 bases and the J segment 5 bases; nucleotides outside the gene matches: 13. The chain's CDR3 is CAISAMGRGRRTEAFF. DNA for the CDR3: TGTGCCATCAGTGCAATGGGGAGGGGGCGACGGACTGAAGCTTTCTTT.

This CDR3 reads CASTDENAGGFMNTEAFF. DNA for the CDR3: TGTGCCAGCACCGATGAGAACGCCGGGGGCTTTATGAACACTGAAGCTTTCTTT. V is TRBV5-4 and J is TRBJ1-1; weak D call: TRBD1 (6 bases). The germline gives CDR1 SGHNT, CDR2 YYREEE (reference sequence). The CDR3 has 18 amino acids. V was clipped by 6 bases and J by 0 bases, with 24 bases between them.

In DNA, the CDR3 is TGTGCCAGCAGCTTCCATCATGCCCCAGGGGAACCCCAGCATTTT. Protein: CASSFHHAPGEPQHF. This sequence joins TRBV5-4 and TRBJ1-5, with D perhaps TRBD1 (6 bases). Germline V CDR1 and CDR2: SGHNT, YYREEE (reference sequence). V gave up 2 bases and J gave up 10 bases, with 19 bases separating them. The CDR3 spans 15 residues.